The subject of this entry is one TCR beta chain. Produced via immunoSEQ multiplex PCR; TCRdb's table is partial and in-frame only. The top ten hold about a tenth of the sample, which has under 150,000 clones, over 80% seen once. Germline V gene lookup returns CDR1 SGDLS and CDR2 YYNGEE. The CDR3 has 16 residues. V gave up 2 bases and J gave up 5 bases; unmatched junction bases: 6. The data were taken from a study of blood T cell repertoires in COVID-19. Turning to the study itself: The samples span acute and convalescent COVID-19 from the United States, Italy and Spain. In each case, the material was cDNA or gDNA derived from T cells, B-cell-depleted T cells, or PBMCs.

Input material: peripheral blood. The receptor was isolated from a man between 35 and 55 years old with active or convalescent COVID-19. The chain uses TRBV9 and TRBJ2-3, with 12 nucleotides matching TRBD2. CDR3 region: CASSVRAGLAGDTQYF. Here the CDR3 DNA reads TGTGCCAGCAGCGTTAGGGCGGGACTAGCGGGAGATACGCAGTATTTT.